The clone carrying this T cell receptor (beta chain) was recorded a few times. Its antigen is still unknown. The junction had 3 bases not matched to a gene; V was cut back by 4 bases and J by 8 bases. Germline V gene sequence: CDR1 DFQATT, CDR2 SNEGSKA (reference sequence). The CDR3 sequence is 13 residues long. This entry belongs to a study of blood T cells in healthy people across ages. Findings of the study overall: Getting older went along with TCR beta diversity per million T cells dropping roughly linearly.

Combining a sample-barcoded 5' primer with a J-beta primer mix, a second PCR ran for about 7 to 11 cycles. TCRdb reprocessed the 5' RACE reads via MiXCR and lists one record per CDR3 protein. The table has about 780,000 distinct CDR3 sequences, about half seen once; the top ten hold roughly 18%. Russia was home to the donors, healthy Caucasian individuals aged roughly 6 to 95. The study isolated at least 6 million PBMCs from each sample. The specimen sequenced was blood. J is TRBJ2-3 and V is TRBV20-1; TRBD2 agrees at 13 bases. This TCR was recovered from an elderly man in good health. CDR3 DNA sequence: TGCAGTGCTACCCGACTAGCGGGAGGTACGCAGTATTTT. It translates to CSATRLAGGTQYF.